These T cell receptor beta chains were read from a single sample in a study of T cells after yellow fever vaccination. TCRdb re-called the 5' RACE reads through MiXCR, storing one row per CDR3 protein. This sample yields around 250,000 distinct CDR3 sequences, of which about 7% are seen a single time; over 0.65% belongs to the top ten. The sample consisted of CD4+ T cells sorted from PBMCs, taken 15 days after the yellow fever booster vaccination. The receptors were sampled from a man aged 25 to 45 who received the YFV17D yellow fever vaccine. The CDR3 runs from the conserved cysteine through the conserved F or W. Each record gives: J gene, clone size, V gene, D gene, CDR3 protein, CDR3 DNA. A D gene is named only where the DNA matches it firmly. Rows give clone size only sometimes, using once, few, many, or a class for an expanded clone.

TRBJ2-1	.	TRBV24-1	.	CATSDRGRELGNEQFF	TGTGCCACCAGTGATCGGGGGCGGGAGTTGGGCAATGAGCAGTTCTTC
TRBJ2-7	many	TRBV5-1	TRBD1	CASSLAGQGIYEQYF	TGCGCCAGCAGCTTGGCGGGACAGGGGATCTACGAGCAGTACTTC
TRBJ2-3	many	TRBV12-3/TRBV12-4	TRBD2	CASGRAGDTQYF	TGTGCCAGCGGGAGGGCCGGAGATACGCAGTATTTT
TRBJ2-5	many	TRBV20-1	.	CSSGGARKGTQYF	TGCAGTTCCGGAGGTGCGAGAAAAGGGACCCAGTACTTC
TRBJ2-7	many	TRBV5-1	.	CASIPDFSSYEQYF	TGCGCCAGCATCCCGGACTTTAGCTCCTACGAGCAGTACTTC
TRBJ2-3	few	TRBV7-2	.	CASTLRGGAADTQYF	TGTGCCAGCACCCTCCGGGGTGGAGCGGCAGATACGCAGTATTTT
TRBJ2-3	few	TRBV7-2	.	CASSLARKVRDTQYF	TGTGCCAGCAGCTTAGCGCGGAAGGTCCGAGATACGCAGTATTTT
TRBJ2-5	.	TRBV6-1	.	CASSVSGQETQYF	TGTGCCAGCAGTGTTAGCGGCCAAGAGACCCAGTACTTC
TRBJ1-5	.	TRBV29-1	.	CSVGGGDQPQHF	TGCAGCGTTGGGGGGGGAGATCAGCCCCAGCATTTT
TRBJ2-1	few	TRBV6-2/TRBV6-3	.	CASSYPPVYEQFF	TGTGCCAGCAGTTACCCCCCCGTCTATGAGCAGTTCTTC
TRBJ2-1	many	TRBV5-1	.	CASSLWLLPNEQFF	TGCGCCAGCAGCTTGTGGTTACTTCCCAATGAGCAGTTCTTC
TRBJ2-7	.	TRBV7-2	.	CASSLVGVGSSYEQYF	TGTGCCAGCAGCCTAGTCGGGGTCGGGAGCTCCTACGAGCAGTACTTC
TRBJ2-5	few	TRBV7-9	.	CAVEWGTNQETQYF	TGTGCGGTAGAGTGGGGTACTAACCAAGAGACCCAGTACTTC
TRBJ2-3	.	TRBV20-1	TRBD2	CSADPRTSGRIEQYF	TGCAGTGCAGACCCCAGGACTAGCGGGAGAATTGAACAGTATTTT
TRBJ1-5	.	TRBV12-3/TRBV12-4	.	CASSLNTHGPQHF	TGTGCCAGCAGTTTAAATACGCACGGGCCCCAGCATTTT
TRBJ2-3	.	TRBV24-1	TRBD1	CATSGAGTGGNTDTQYF	TGTGCCACCAGTGGTGCCGGGACAGGGGGTAACACAGATACGCAGTATTTT